This TCR beta chain was observed in a study of T cells in Graves' hyperthyroidism and ophthalmopathy. Amplified TCR beta CDR3 regions came from RNA transcripts. First-round RT-PCR with HTBI primers amplified the TCR CDR3 region. TCRdb passed the multiplex PCR reads through MiXCR, listing each CDR3 protein once. Among about 570,000 distinct CDR3 sequences, 14% were seen once, and the ten largest hold about 14%. With 4 bases clipped from V and 2 bases from J, the junction kept 19 bases outside the gene matches. From germline, CDR1 is MNHNS and CDR2 SASEGT. The CDR3 covers 20 residues. This receptor was obtained from a woman between 40 and 50 years old with Graves' hyperthyroidism. The V call is TRBV6-1, the J call TRBJ2-3; 9 bases map to TRBD1. Sequences were obtained from blood. The CDR3 nucleotides are TGTGCCAGCAGTGCGACTGGGGACAGGGTTGTTTCGGGGGCCACAGATACGCAGTATTTT. As protein: CASSATGDRVVSGATDTQYF.